This TCR beta chain was obtained from a study of cytomegalovirus exposure and HLA in healthy donors. Study-wide background: In an earlier analysis, around 120 million unique TCR beta sequences were found from 150 million to 200 million T cells. Findings and caveats of the study: One cluster of highly shared sequence variants probably arose as a sequencing artifact. In a later analysis, several top co-occurrence clusters appeared linked to parvovirus B19, influenza, CMV and Epstein-Barr virus.

Germline V gives CDR1 SGHRS, CDR2 YFSETQ. Between the trimmed V and J ends, which lost 5 bases and 0 bases, there was a span of 9 bases. This CDR3 contains 14 residues. Both 60 Vbeta primers and 13 Jbeta primers went into the PCR. Assay: immunoSEQ multiplex PCR; the TCRdb copy retains only in-frame clones and omits some. The sample consists of some 150,000 clones, approximately 79% of them appearing once. Note on this clone: Its antigen is still unknown.

The chain is built from TRBV5-1 and TRBJ1-3; a weak D match, TRBD1 (6 bases). The receptor comes from a man aged 45-65 years in good health and CMV-seropositive. The specimen sequenced was PBMCs. CDR3 DNA: TGCGCCAGCAGGACAGGAGCCTCTGGAAACACCATATATTTT. Encoded protein: CASRTGASGNTIYF. The full variable domain, in which reference TRBV5-1 and TRBJ1-3 provide the parts outside the CDR3, is KAGVTQTPRYLIKTRGQQVTLSCSPISGHRSVSWYQQTPGQGLQFLFEYFSETQRNKGNFPGRFSGRQFSNSRSEMNVSTLELGDSALYLCASRTGASGNTIYFGEGSWLTVV.